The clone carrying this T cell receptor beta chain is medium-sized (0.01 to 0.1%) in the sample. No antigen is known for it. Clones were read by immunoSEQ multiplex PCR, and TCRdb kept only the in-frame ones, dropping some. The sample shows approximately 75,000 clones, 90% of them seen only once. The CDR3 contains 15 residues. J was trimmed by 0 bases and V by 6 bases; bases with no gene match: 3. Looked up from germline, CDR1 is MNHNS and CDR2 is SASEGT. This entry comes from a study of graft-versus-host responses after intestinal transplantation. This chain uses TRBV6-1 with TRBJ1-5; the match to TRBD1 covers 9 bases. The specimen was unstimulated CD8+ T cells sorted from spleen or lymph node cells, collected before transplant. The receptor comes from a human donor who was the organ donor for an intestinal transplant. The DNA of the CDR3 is TGTGCCAGCAGATACAGGGGGCTTAGCAATCAGCCCCAGCATTTT. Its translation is CASRYRGLSNQPQHF.